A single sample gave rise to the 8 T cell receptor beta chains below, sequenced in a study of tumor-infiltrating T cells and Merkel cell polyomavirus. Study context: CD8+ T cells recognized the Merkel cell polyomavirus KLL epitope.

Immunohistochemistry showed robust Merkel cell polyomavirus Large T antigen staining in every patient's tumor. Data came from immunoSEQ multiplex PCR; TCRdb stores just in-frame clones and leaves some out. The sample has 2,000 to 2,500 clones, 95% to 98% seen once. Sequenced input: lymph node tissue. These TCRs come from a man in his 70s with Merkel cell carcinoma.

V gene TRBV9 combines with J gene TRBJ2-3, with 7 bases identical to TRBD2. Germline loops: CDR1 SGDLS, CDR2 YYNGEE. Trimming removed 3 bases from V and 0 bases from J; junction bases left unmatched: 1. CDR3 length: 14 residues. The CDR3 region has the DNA TGTGCCAGCAGCGGTAGCGGGAGCACAGATACGCAGTATTTT. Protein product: CASSGSGSTDTQYF.

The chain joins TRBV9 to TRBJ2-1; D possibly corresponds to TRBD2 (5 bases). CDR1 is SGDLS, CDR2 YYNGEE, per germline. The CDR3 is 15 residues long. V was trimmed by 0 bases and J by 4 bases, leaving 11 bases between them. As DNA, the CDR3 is TGTGCCAGCAGCGTAGCTGGAGGTGGGTACAATGAGCAGTTCTTC. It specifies CASSVAGGGYNEQFF.

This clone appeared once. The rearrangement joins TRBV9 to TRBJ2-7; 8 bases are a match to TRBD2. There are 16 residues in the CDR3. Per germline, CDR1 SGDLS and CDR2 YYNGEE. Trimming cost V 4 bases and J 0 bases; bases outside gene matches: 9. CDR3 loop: CASSPRTSQYSYEQYF. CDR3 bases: TGTGCCAGCAGCCCCCGGACTAGCCAATACTCCTACGAGCAGTACTTC.

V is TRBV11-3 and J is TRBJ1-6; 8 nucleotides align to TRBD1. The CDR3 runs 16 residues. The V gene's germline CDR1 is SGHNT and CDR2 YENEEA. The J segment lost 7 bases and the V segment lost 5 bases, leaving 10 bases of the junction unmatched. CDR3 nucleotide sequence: TGTGCCAGCAGCCCCTTGGACAGGGAGTCGAATTCACCCCTCCACTTT. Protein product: CASSPLDRESNSPLHF.

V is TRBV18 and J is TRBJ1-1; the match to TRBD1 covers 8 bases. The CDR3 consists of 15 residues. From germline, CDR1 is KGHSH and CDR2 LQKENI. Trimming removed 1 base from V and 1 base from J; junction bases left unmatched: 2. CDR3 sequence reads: CASSPRTGGNTEAFF. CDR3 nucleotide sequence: TGTGCCAGCTCACCACGAACAGGGGGGAACACTGAAGCTTTCTTT.

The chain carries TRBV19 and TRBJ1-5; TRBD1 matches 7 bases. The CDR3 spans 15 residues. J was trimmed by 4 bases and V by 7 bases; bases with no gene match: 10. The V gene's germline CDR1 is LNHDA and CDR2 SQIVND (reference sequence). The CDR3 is CASNIRDSRNQPQHF. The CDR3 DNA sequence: TGTGCCAGTAATATCCGGGACAGCAGGAATCAGCCCCAGCATTTT.

The DNA for the CDR3 is TGTGCCAGCTCCACAGGGGAGGTGCACACTGAAGCTTTCTTT. Translating it yields CASSTGEVHTEAFF. The J gene is TRBJ1-1, the V gene TRBV28; 7 bases fit TRBD1. From germline, CDR1 is MDHEN and CDR2 SYDVKM. With V trimmed by 8 bases and J by 3 bases, 9 bases remained unmatched. This CDR3 region has 14 residues. Together with reference TRBV28 and TRBJ1-1, the CDR3 gives the full variable domain: DVKVTQSSRYLVKRTGEKVFLECVQDMDHENMFWYRQDPGLGLRLIYFSYDVKMKEKGDIPEGYSVSREKKERFSLILESASTNQTSMYLCASSTGEVHTEAFFGQGTRLTVV.

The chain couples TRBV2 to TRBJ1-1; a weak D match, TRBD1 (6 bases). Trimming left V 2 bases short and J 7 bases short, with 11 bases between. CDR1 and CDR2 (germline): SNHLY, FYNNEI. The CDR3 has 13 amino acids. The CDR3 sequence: CASSELRGGEAFF. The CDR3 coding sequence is TGTGCCAGCAGTGAACTCCGAGGGGGTGAAGCTTTCTTT.